Shown below are 30 T cell receptor beta chains from a single sample sequenced in a study of OX40 agonist ivuxolimab in advanced cancers. This table comes from immunoSEQ multiplex PCR, and its TCRdb copy is limited to in-frame clones, with some not included. The table shows about 32,000 clones, with roughly 80% occurring only once. Sequenced material: CD4+ or CD8+ T cells sorted from blood, taken in a trial of the OX40 agonist ivuxolimab. The receptors derive from an adult with an advanced solid tumor such as melanoma, head and neck, liver or kidney cancer.

The chain is built from TRBV2 and TRBJ1-2, with D tentatively TRBD1 (5 bases). Germline lookup yields CDR1 SNHLY and CDR2 FYNNEI. The CDR3 has 11 residues. The ends were cut back, 6 bases at V and 8 bases at J, with 10 bases in the middle. The CDR3 DNA reads as TGTGCCAGCAGGCAGGGTGAGGGCTACACCTTC. Residues: CASRQGEGYTF.

This clone was seen only once. The rearrangement uses TRBV4-1 and TRBJ1-6; D gene uncertain. Germline loops: CDR1 MGHRA, CDR2 YSYEKL. V gave up 1 base and J gave up 9 bases, with 4 bases separating them. CDR3 length: 12 amino acids. For the CDR3, the DNA is TGCGCCAGCAGCCAAGTTAGTTCACCCCTCCACTTT. Its protein product is CASSQVSSPLHF.

The chain uses TRBV10-1 and TRBJ1-1; tentatively, D is TRBD1 (6 bases). Germline CDR1 WNHNN, CDR2 SYGVQD (reference sequence). The CDR3 totals 13 residues. V was pared by 8 bases and J by 1 base, with 11 bases between. CDR3 loop: CASSGTRNTEAFF. The CDR3 DNA sequence: TGCGCCAGCTCAGGGACAAGGAACACTGAAGCTTTCTTT.

The chain carries TRBV28 and TRBJ1-1, with 7 nucleotides matching TRBD1. CDR1 is MDHEN, CDR2 SYDVKM, per germline. The length of the CDR3 is 16 residues. Trimming cost V 8 bases and J 2 bases; bases outside gene matches: 14. CDR3 DNA: TGTGCCAGCCGGGGGAGAGCAGGGGGAGGTAACACTGAAGCTTTCTTT. It codes for CASRGRAGGGNTEAFF.

The rearrangement links TRBV11-2 to TRBJ1-2; D unresolved. V was clipped by 3 bases and J by 4 bases, with 15 bases between them. Per the germline V gene, CDR1 is SGHAT and CDR2 is FQNNGV. This CDR3 is built from 15 residues. This CDR3 is CASSFKRQAPYGYTF. Written as DNA, the CDR3 is TGTGCCAGCAGCTTCAAGCGTCAGGCCCCCTATGGCTACACCTTC.

This rearrangement joins TRBV13 to TRBJ1-4; D is possibly TRBD1 (5 bases). The CDR3 is 16 amino acids. Trimming stripped 7 bases from V and 5 bases from J, with 20 bases between. Germline CDR1 reads PRHDT; CDR2 reads FYEKMQ (reference sequence). CDR3 residues: CASTSGGPLKNEKLFF. DNA of the CDR3: TGTGCCAGCACCTCGGGGGGTCCATTGAAAAATGAAAAACTGTTTTTT.

This sequence joins TRBV5-6 and TRBJ2-2; TRBD1 might be the D (6 bases). CDR1 is SGHDT, CDR2 YYEEEE, per germline. This CDR3 has 15 amino acids. The ends were cut back, 4 bases at V and 3 bases at J, with 13 bases in the middle. The CDR3 loop reads CASSPSQGYTGELFF. The CDR3 DNA sequence: TGTGCCAGCAGCCCCTCACAGGGCTACACCGGGGAGCTGTTTTTT.

The chain couples TRBV5-1 to TRBJ2-3; tentatively, D is TRBD2 (5 bases). Germline V gives CDR1 SGHRS, CDR2 YFSETQ. The CDR3 has 12 amino acids. V was clipped by 7 bases and J by 3 bases, with 9 bases between them. In DNA, the CDR3 is TGCGCCAGCGGGAGAGGGACAGATACGCAGTATTTT. Protein product: CASGRGTDTQYF.

V and J are TRBV6-1 and TRBJ2-1; D is unresolved. This CDR3 is built from 15 residues. Deletions cut 5 bases from V and 0 bases from J, with 11 bases between. Germline V gives CDR1 MNHNS, CDR2 SASEGT. The CDR3 DNA reads TGTGCCAGCAGTCCCAGCCATAGCTCCTACAATGAGCAGTTCTTC. Its translation: CASSPSHSSYNEQFF.

The chain combines TRBV7-6 with TRBJ2-3; the match to TRBD2 covers 12 bases. Germline V gene sequence: CDR1 SGHVS, CDR2 FNYEAQ. The CDR3 consists of 17 residues. The J segment lost 2 bases and the V segment lost 5 bases, leaving 8 bases of the junction unmatched. CDR3 DNA sequence: TGTGCCAGCAGCCCCGAGGGACTAGCGGGCCTCACAGATACGCAGTATTTT. This translates into CASSPEGLAGLTDTQYF.

This clone has more than one count but fewer than ten. V usage is TRBV10-3 and J usage is TRBJ1-5; unclear D gene. The CDR3 has 15 residues. V dropped 2 bases and J dropped 4 bases, with 12 bases sitting between them. Per germline, CDR1 ENHRY and CDR2 SYGVKD. The CDR3 sequence: CAISEVGPANQPQHF. In nucleotides, the CDR3 is TGTGCCATCAGTGAGGTAGGGCCTGCGAATCAGCCCCAGCATTTT.

The chain uses TRBV4-1 and TRBJ2-2; no clear D. This CDR3 has 15 residues. Germline V gene data show CDR1 as MGHRA and CDR2 as YSYEKL. The germline V and J ends were trimmed by 3 bases and 4 bases, with 12 bases remaining between them. Here the CDR3 DNA reads TGCGCCAGCAGCCAGTCGGGTGGGGTCACCGGGGAGCTGTTTTTT. Translating it yields CASSQSGGVTGELFF.

This chain joins TRBV10-2 and TRBJ2-1; the D gene is possibly TRBD2 (6 bases). The ends were cut back, 6 bases at V and 3 bases at J, with 12 bases in the middle. CDR1 and CDR2 from the germline V gene are WSHSY and SAAADI. CDR3 length equals 14 residues. The CDR3 nucleotides are TGCGCCAGCAGAGCGGGTTTTCACTACAATGAGCAGTTCTTC. Amino acid sequence: CASRAGFHYNEQFF.

The rearrangement uses TRBV28 and TRBJ2-1; 8 bases are a match to TRBD2. This CDR3 is 14 amino acids long. Per germline, CDR1 MDHEN and CDR2 SYDVKM. Trimming removed 6 bases from V and 6 bases from J; junction bases left unmatched: 7. The CDR3 nucleotides read TGTGCCAGCAGGGTAGCGGGATCCCTCAATGAGCAGTTCTTC. Translated, it gives CASRVAGSLNEQFF.

The rearrangement links TRBV10-1 to TRBJ1-5; D is possibly TRBD1 (5 bases). Germline assignment: CDR1 WNHNN and CDR2 SYGVQD (reference sequence). V was clipped by 2 bases and J by 7 bases, with 9 bases between them. CDR3 length: 13 amino acids. The CDR3 is CASSERGDQPQHF. The CDR3 DNA is TGCGCCAGCAGTGAGAGAGGGGACCAGCCCCAGCATTTT.

The CDR3 region is CASSPTRGVLMNTEAFF. The CDR3 DNA follows: TGTGCCAGCAGTCCAACCCGTGGGGTCCTGATGAACACTGAAGCTTTCTTT. The J gene is TRBJ1-1, the V gene TRBV27; D unresolved. V was pared by 5 bases and J by 0 bases, with 19 bases between. Germline-derived CDR1 and CDR2 are MNHEY and SMNVEV (reference sequence). The CDR3 is 17 amino acids.

The V and J genes are TRBV7-2 and TRBJ1-1, with 7 bases identical to TRBD1. Looked up from germline, CDR1 is SGHTA and CDR2 is FQGNSA. With 5 bases clipped from V and 0 bases from J, the junction kept 12 bases outside the gene matches. CDR3 length: 17 residues. In DNA, the CDR3 is TGTGCCAGCAGCCAGCGACAGGGTGGGGTGTTGAACACTGAAGCTTTCTTT. It is translated as CASSQRQGGVLNTEAFF.

The chain couples TRBV5-1 to TRBJ2-2; 12 nucleotides match TRBD1. This CDR3 is 16 amino acids long. J lost 3 bases, V lost 3 bases, and 3 bases had no gene match. Germline assignment: CDR1 SGHRS and CDR2 YFSETQ. The CDR3 coding sequence is TGCGCCAGCAGCTGGGGGACAGGGGGCGACACCGGGGAGCTGTTTTTT. Translating it yields CASSWGTGGDTGELFF.

This sequence joins TRBV9 and TRBJ1-3; D is uncertain. Trimming took off 3 bases at V and 2 bases at J, with 6 bases between the two ends. Germline CDR1 is SGDLS and CDR2 is YYNGEE. The CDR3 has 13 amino acids. The CDR3 spells CASSGTTGNTIYF. The CDR3 DNA is TGTGCCAGCAGCGGAACCACTGGAAACACCATATATTTT.

This clone was observed a few times. The V and J genes are TRBV28 and TRBJ1-5, with D maybe TRBD1 (5 bases). Trimming shortened V by 5 bases and J by 6 bases, and 17 bases separated the two germline ends. The length of the CDR3 is 15 residues. Germline V gives CDR1 MDHEN, CDR2 SYDVKM. CDR3 DNA sequence: TGTGCCAGCAGTAGAACAGTGAACGGGGGTCAGCCCCAGCATTTT. Residues: CASSRTVNGGQPQHF. Variable domain in full (rest from reference TRBV28 and TRBJ1-5): DVKVTQSSRYLVKRTGEKVFLECVQDMDHENMFWYRQDPGLGLRLIYFSYDVKMKEKGDIPEGYSVSREKKERFSLILESASTNQTSMYLCASSRTVNGGQPQHFGDGTRLSIL.

This clone was observed a few times. V is TRBV2 and J is TRBJ2-5; D possibly matches TRBD1 or TRBD2 (5 bases each). Germline V lookup: CDR1 SNHLY, CDR2 FYNNEI. The V end lost 7 bases, the J end lost 2 bases, and 14 bases lay between the germline ends. The CDR3 is 14 amino acids. CDR3 coding DNA: TGTGCCAGCACCCGTCGGGGCAGTCAAGAGACCCAGTACTTC. Its protein product is CASTRRGSQETQYF.

This rearrangement joins TRBV27 to TRBJ2-6, with D possibly TRBD2 on 6 matching bases. The CDR3 sequence is 17 residues long. The germline CDR1 and CDR2 sequences are MNHEY and SMNVEV (reference sequence). Deletions cut 10 bases from V and 0 bases from J, with 19 bases between. DNA for the CDR3: TGTGCCACCTCCCCGGGGGTGGGGTCCTCTGGGGCCAACGTCCTGACTTTC. Translated: CATSPGVGSSGANVLTF.

Judged by abundance, this clone is medium-sized. The chain joins TRBV5-5 to TRBJ2-7, with 9 bases identical to TRBD2. CDR1 is SGHKS, CDR2 YYEKEE, per germline (reference sequence). The V segment lost 6 bases and the J segment 2 bases; nucleotides outside the gene matches: 6. The CDR3 is made up of 14 amino acids. The CDR3, as DNA: TGTGCCAGCACTGGATTAGCGGGAGCCTACGAGCAGTACTTC. Its translation is CASTGLAGAYEQYF. Supplemented by reference TRBV5-5 and TRBJ2-7, the full variable domain reads DAGVTQSPTHLIKTRGQQVTLRCSPISGHKSVSWYQQVLGQGPQFIFQYYEKEERGRGNFPDRFSARQFPNYSSELNVNALLLGDSALYLCASTGLAGAYEQYFGPGTRLTVT.

The CDR3 bases are TGTGCCAGCAGCTTAGGATCAGGGGGCTACAATGAGCAGTTCTTC. It is translated as CASSLGSGGYNEQFF. This chain connects TRBV7-2 to TRBJ2-1; TRBD1 aligns across 7 bases. Germline lookup yields CDR1 SGHTA and CDR2 FQGNSA. This CDR3 is built from 15 residues. V lost 1 base and J lost 3; bases outside the gene matches: 3.

This clone was observed a few times. The J gene is TRBJ1-5, the V gene TRBV30, with D possibly matching TRBD1 (6 bases). With 2 bases removed from V and 6 bases from J, the gap between germline ends came to 11 bases. This CDR3 region has 13 residues. The V gene's germline CDR1 is GTSNPN and CDR2 SVGIG (reference sequence). Here the CDR3 DNA reads TGTGCCTGGAGTAACAGGGCGGGTCAGCCCCAGCATTTT. Protein sequence: CAWSNRAGQPQHF.

CDR3 DNA sequence: TGTGCCAGCAGCGTAGGGGCCGGCGGTATGAACACTGAAGCTTTCTTT. Translation gives CASSVGAGGMNTEAFF. V usage is TRBV9 and J usage is TRBJ1-1, with no clear D. V lost 0 bases, J lost 0 bases, and 12 bases lay in between. The CDR3 runs 16 residues. Germline V lookup: CDR1 SGDLS, CDR2 YYNGEE. The full variable domain, rest sourced from reference TRBV9 and TRBJ1-1, is DSGVTQTPKHLITATGQRVTLRCSPRSGDLSVYWYQQSLDQGLQFLIQYYNGEERAKGNILERFSAQQFPDLHSELNLSSLELGDSALYFCASSVGAGGMNTEAFFGQGTRLTVV.

The V and J genes are TRBV6-1 and TRBJ1-5, with 7 nucleotides matching TRBD1. The CDR3 is 14 amino acids. CDR1 and CDR2 (germline): MNHNS, SASEGT. V was clipped by 5 bases and J by 7 bases; unmatched bases: 8. The CDR3 DNA reads TGTGCCAGCAGTACTGACAGGGCAAGGCAGCCCCAGCATTTT. Its translation is CASSTDRARQPQHF.

This sequence joins TRBV15 and TRBJ2-3, with 9 bases fitting TRBD1. The CDR3 runs 15 residues. Germline V gene data show CDR1 as LNHNV and CDR2 as YYDKDF (reference sequence). Trimming took 5 bases from V and 2 from J; bases not matched to a gene: 5. Written as DNA, the CDR3 is TGTGCCACCAGCGGCAGGGACAGGGCCACAGATACGCAGTATTTT. This gives the protein CATSGRDRATDTQYF. Combining the CDR3 with reference TRBV15 and TRBJ2-3 gives the whole variable domain DAMVIQNPRYQVTQFGKPVTLSCSQTLNHNVMYWYQQKSSQAPKLLFHYYDKDFNNEADTPDNFQSRRPNTSFCFLDIRSPGLGDTAMYLCATSGRDRATDTQYFGPGTRLTVL.

V is TRBV29-1 and J is TRBJ2-5; D perhaps matches TRBD1 (5 bases). The CDR3 has 12 amino acids. V dropped 5 bases and J dropped 5 bases, with 12 bases sitting between them. In germline, CDR1 is SQVTM, CDR2 ANQGSEA. CDR3 sequence (DNA): TGCAGCGTTAAGGGCCAGGGCGAGACCCAGTACTTC. It encodes CSVKGQGETQYF.

The chain recombines TRBV5-1 with TRBJ1-6; the D gene is possibly TRBD1 (5 bases). CDR1 SGHRS and CDR2 YFSETQ come from the germline V gene. V was trimmed by 0 bases and J by 4 bases, leaving 11 bases between them. The CDR3 has 16 amino acids. The DNA of the CDR3 is TGCGCCAGCAGCTTGGCCGGGGGGGGGTATAATTCACCCCTCCACTTT. This codes for CASSLAGGGYNSPLHF. The full variable domain, its missing parts supplied by reference TRBV5-1 and TRBJ1-6, is KAGVTQTPRYLIKTRGQQVTLSCSPISGHRSVSWYQQTPGQGLQFLFEYFSETQRNKGNFPGRFSGRQFSNSRSEMNVSTLELGDSALYLCASSLAGGGYNSPLHFGNGTRLTVT.